A selection of T cell receptor beta chains follows, all from one sample in a study of graft-versus-host responses after intestinal transplantation. Libraries were prepared by immunoSEQ multiplex PCR; TCRdb keeps only in-frame clonotypes and omits some of them. In the table there are 14,000 or so clones, around 77% of which are singletons. The specimen was ileum tissue, collected roughly 26 days after intestinal transplant. These receptors all come from a human patient who received an intestinal transplant, so some T cells may come from the graft donor. Each CDR3 is given with its conserved first and last residue.

TRBV7-2 | CASSLRTSGGADTQYF
TRBV5-4 | CASSTGVTGELFF
TRBV7-2 | CASSFPQRDTQYF
TRBV5-6 | CASSSGTATNYGYTF
TRBV11-1 | CASSLDPGTGELFF
TRBV6-1 | CASTVSQETQYF
TRBV29-1 | CSVWQGGFEKLFF
TRBV28 | CASNQQTPLGGPPLHF
TRBV19 | CASSKVIRGGPGGGTQYF
TRBV7-2 | CASSSSGGNIQYF
TRBV27 | CASSFLPSTDTQYF
TRBV5-6 | CASSLRGSGELFF
TRBV2 | CASRGTGGKNIQYF
TRBV19 | CASSGEGTDGYTF
TRBV7-9 | CASSLQVYGYTF
TRBV10-3 | CAISSRLAGGQETQYF
TRBV9 | CASSGGLAGTNEQFF
TRBV7-9 | CASSLGGGAFF
TRBV5-8 | CASSWGLAGATGELFF
TRBV6-1 | CASTTGAGTDTQYF
TRBV2 | CASRGTGVQNIQYF
TRBV2 | CASTPTGDYEQFF
TRBV14 | CASSQRGSGTDTQYF
TRBV28 | CASSSQGWVGNQPQHF
TRBV4-3 | CASSQEPQLNTEAFF